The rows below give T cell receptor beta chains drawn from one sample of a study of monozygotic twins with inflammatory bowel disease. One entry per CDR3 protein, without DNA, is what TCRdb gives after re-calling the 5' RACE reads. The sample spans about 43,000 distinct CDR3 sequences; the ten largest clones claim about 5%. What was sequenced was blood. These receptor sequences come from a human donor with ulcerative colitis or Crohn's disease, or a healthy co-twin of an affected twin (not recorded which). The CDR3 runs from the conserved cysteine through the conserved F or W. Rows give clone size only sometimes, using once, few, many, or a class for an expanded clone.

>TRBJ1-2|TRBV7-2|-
CASSLASENYGYTF
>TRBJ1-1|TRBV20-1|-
CSARDPGPRAAFF
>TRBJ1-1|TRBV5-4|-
CASSTRQGPNTEAFF
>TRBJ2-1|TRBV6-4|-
CASTPRGLRSQFF
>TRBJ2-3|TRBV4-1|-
CASSQDRIPTLNTDTQYF
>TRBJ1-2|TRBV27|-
CASSLRGYGYTF
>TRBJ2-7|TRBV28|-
CASSQPRTDYEQYF
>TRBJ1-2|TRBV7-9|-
CASSLAGGTYGYTF
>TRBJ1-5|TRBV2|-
CASSGQFNQPQHF
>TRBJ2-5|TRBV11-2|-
CASSPRPARETQYF
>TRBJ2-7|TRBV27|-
CATWDGTYEQYF
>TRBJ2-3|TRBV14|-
CASSQDQVRTDTQYF
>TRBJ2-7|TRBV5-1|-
CASSQASGSSYEQYF
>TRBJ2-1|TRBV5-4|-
CASSWGGGGRSYNEQFF
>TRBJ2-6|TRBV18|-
CASSPLGQGAPGANVLTF
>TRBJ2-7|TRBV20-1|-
CSAKGTYEQYF
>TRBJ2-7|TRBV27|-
CATKREASYEQYF
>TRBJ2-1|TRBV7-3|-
CASSQLAGVANEQFF
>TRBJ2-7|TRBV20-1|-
CSARDGGGGPYEQYF
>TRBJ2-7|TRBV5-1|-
CASSSGPGSTYEQYF
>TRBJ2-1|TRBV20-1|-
CSASPSGRYNEQFF
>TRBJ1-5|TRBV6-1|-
CASSEAQSAGSNQPQHF
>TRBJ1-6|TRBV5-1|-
CASSLDGQPGSPLHF
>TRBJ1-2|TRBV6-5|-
CASSYYETGIYGYTF
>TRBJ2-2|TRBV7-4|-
CASSLVGAGWVNTGELFF
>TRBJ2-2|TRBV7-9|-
CASNRGTGELFF
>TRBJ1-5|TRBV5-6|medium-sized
CASSSSSLQGDSNQPQHF
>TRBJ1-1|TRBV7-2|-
CASSFRQTGGTEAFF
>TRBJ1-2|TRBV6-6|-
CAGGDRANYGYTF
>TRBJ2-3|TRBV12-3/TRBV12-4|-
CASTLRAGGPDTQYF
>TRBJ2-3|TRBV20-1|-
CSARDYLAGGGSDTQYF
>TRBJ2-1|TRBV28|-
CASSTRPGASGGSEQFF
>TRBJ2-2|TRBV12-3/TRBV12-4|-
CASSLPGELFF
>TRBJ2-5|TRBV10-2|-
CASSLGGGLETQYF
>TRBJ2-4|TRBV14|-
CASSQDFTRDLDMQYF
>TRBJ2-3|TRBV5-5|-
CASSLGGVMATQYF
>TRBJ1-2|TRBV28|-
CASRRLQGAKGYTF
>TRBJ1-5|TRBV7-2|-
CASSSEGIWQPQHF
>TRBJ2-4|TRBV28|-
CASSRGTYMQYF
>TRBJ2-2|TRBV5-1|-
CASSAKTGANTGELFF
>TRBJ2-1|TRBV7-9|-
CASSLQGNNEQFF
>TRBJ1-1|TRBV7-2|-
CASKWGNENTEAFF
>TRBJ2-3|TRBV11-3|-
CASSRYSGNTDTQYF
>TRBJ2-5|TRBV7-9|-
CASSSSQGRETQYF
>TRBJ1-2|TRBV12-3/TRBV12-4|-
CASSLSGGGGQSYGYTF